Listed here are 30 T cell receptor beta chains from one sample, sequenced in a study of CD8 T cells in Susac syndrome. An amount of RNA that ranged from roughly 0.5 to 1 ug was reverse transcribed with random hexamers. TCRdb re-derived calls from the immunoSEQ multiplex PCR reads in MiXCR, one entry per CDR3 protein. There are 150,000 to 200,000 distinct CDR3 sequences in the sample; around 94% occur only once, and roughly 0.13% lies in the top ten. What was sequenced was CD4+ T cells from PBMCs. The receptors here all came from a human donor in good health.

This chain links TRBV2 with TRBJ2-5; D perhaps matches TRBD2 (6 bases). Germline CDR1 reads SNHLY; CDR2 reads FYNNEI. V lost 4 bases and J 4 bases, leaving 16 bases between the germline ends. The CDR3 has 15 residues. CDR3 loop: CASSGGLGRGETQYF. The CDR3 DNA reads TGTGCCAGCAGTGGGGGACTGGGCCGAGGAGAGACCCAGTACTTC.

The chain has TRBV20-1 and TRBJ2-7; D not certain. The length of the CDR3 is 11 residues. V was clipped by 3 bases and J by 0 bases, with 3 bases between them. CDR1 is DFQATT, CDR2 SNEGSKA, per germline (reference sequence). The CDR3 coding sequence is TGCAGTGCTAGTGTCTCCTACGAGCAGTACTTC. It yields the protein CSASVSYEQYF.

The rearrangement links TRBV19 to TRBJ2-5, with D possibly matching TRBD2 (5 bases). The germline gives CDR1 LNHDA, CDR2 SQIVND (reference sequence). V gave up 4 bases and J gave up 7 bases, with 16 bases separating them. This CDR3 comprises 14 residues. The CDR3 DNA reads TGTGCCAGTAGTACGAGTCCCGACGGAGGGACCCAGTACTTC. It is translated as CASSTSPDGGTQYF.

The rearrangement uses TRBV3-1 and TRBJ1-2; the D gene is possibly TRBD1 (6 bases). This CDR3 spans 14 amino acids. V was trimmed by 0 bases and J by 7 bases, leaving 12 bases between them. CDR1 LGHDT and CDR2 YNNKEL come from the germline V gene (reference sequence). CDR3 nucleotides: TGTGCCAGCAGCCAAGATCGGGGGCGCAGTGGCTACACCTTC. Translation gives CASSQDRGRSGYTF.

The CDR3 here is CASSLGAPRGTEAFF. CDR3 DNA sequence: TGTGCCAGCAGCTTGGGGGCGCCTCGTGGCACTGAAGCTTTCTTT. The genes are TRBV11-1 and TRBJ1-1; D might be TRBD1 (6 bases). The CDR3 has 15 residues. The V end was cut by 3 bases, the J end by 4 bases, with 15 bases between. Germline lookup yields CDR1 SGHAT and CDR2 FQDESV (reference sequence).

The rearrangement uses TRBV5-1 and TRBJ1-6, with D perhaps TRBD1 (6 bases). Germline V gives CDR1 SGHRS, CDR2 YFSETQ. The CDR3 contains 14 residues. Trimming left V 3 bases short and J 7 bases short, with 11 bases between. CDR3 nucleotide sequence: TGCGCCAGCAGCTCCATGGACAGAAATTCACCCCTCCACTTT. The encoded protein is CASSSMDRNSPLHF.

The CDR3 is CASNQPARGWNTGELFF. In DNA, the CDR3 is TGTGCCAGCAACCAACCAGCCAGGGGGTGGAACACCGGGGAGCTGTTTTTT. V is TRBV6-2 or TRBV6-3 and J is TRBJ2-2, with TRBD1 matching over 7 bases. Germline values: CDR1 MNHEY, CDR2 SVGEGT. V trimming: 7 bases; J trimming: 1 base; junction bases outside the gene matches: 12. The CDR3 covers 17 residues.

J is TRBJ2-2 and V is TRBV7-3, with D tentatively TRBD2 (6 bases). The CDR3 is made up of 14 amino acids. V shed 5 bases and J shed 6 bases, with 13 bases lying between them. CDR1 is SGHTA and CDR2 is FQGTGA in the germline V gene. CDR3 residues: CASSPSLASGELFF. CDR3 coding DNA: TGTGCCAGCAGCCCCAGCCTAGCGTCCGGGGAGCTGTTTTTT.

V is TRBV2 and J is TRBJ1-6, with a weak D call TRBD1 (5 bases). The CDR3 is 16 amino acids. Between the trimmed V and J ends, which lost 4 bases and 9 bases, there was a span of 19 bases. Per germline, CDR1 SNHLY and CDR2 FYNNEI. Written as DNA, the CDR3 is TGTGCCAGCAGTGGGATAGGAACAGGTGCATTTTCACCCCTCCACTTT. Translating gives CASSGIGTGAFSPLHF.

J is TRBJ2-6 and V is TRBV11-1; D is unresolved. Germline V gene lookup returns CDR1 SGHAT and CDR2 FQDESV (reference sequence). This CDR3 has 16 residues. Trimming cost V 0 bases and J 0 bases, with 6 bases left between them. CDR3 amino acids: CASSLALSSGANVLTF. Here the CDR3 DNA reads TGTGCCAGCAGCTTAGCCTTGAGCTCTGGGGCCAACGTCCTGACTTTC. Looking up the rest from reference TRBV11-1 and TRBJ2-6 gives the full variable domain: EAEVAQSPRYKITEKSQAVAFWCDPISGHATLYWYRQILGQGPELLVQFQDESVVDDSQLPKDRFSAERLKGVDSTLKIQPAELGDSAMYLCASSLALSSGANVLTFGAGSRLTVL.

The chain is built from TRBV30 and TRBJ2-1; TRBD2 aligns across 10 bases. From germline, CDR1 is GTSNPN and CDR2 SVGIG (reference sequence). V gave up 5 bases and J gave up 7 bases; unmatched junction bases: 2. There are 12 residues in the CDR3. The CDR3 DNA follows: TGTGCCTGGGCGACTAGCGGGAATGAGCAGTTCTTC. Its translation: CAWATSGNEQFF.

The chain employs TRBV25-1 and TRBJ2-7; D possibly matches TRBD1 or TRBD2 (5 bases each). V was shortened by 5 bases and J by 6 bases, with 17 bases between the two germline ends. CDR1 is MGHDK and CDR2 is SYGVNS in the germline V gene. The CDR3 spans 14 residues. CDR3 region: CASSTAGATGEQYF. The DNA of the CDR3 is TGTGCCAGCAGTACCGCCGGGGCAACAGGCGAGCAGTACTTC.

This clonotype appeared a single time. The chain has TRBV7-2 and TRBJ2-5; 9 bases are shared with TRBD1. V was clipped by 5 bases and J by 4 bases; unmatched bases: 5. The germline CDR1 and CDR2 sequences are SGHTA and FQGNSA. The CDR3 consists of 14 residues. CDR3 loop: CASSGTGIAETQYF. As DNA, the CDR3 is TGTGCCAGCAGCGGGACAGGGATTGCAGAGACCCAGTACTTC.

CDR3 in DNA: TGCGCCAGCAGTCAAGGGCAGGGTAGGAACGAGCAGTACTTC. Amino acid sequence: CASSQGQGRNEQYF. This chain links TRBV23-1 with TRBJ2-7; D possibly corresponds to TRBD1 (5 bases). TRBV23-1 has ORF status, its function being uncertain. The length of the CDR3 is 14 residues. V gave up 2 bases and J gave up 5 bases, with 13 bases separating them.

This chain joins TRBV3-1 and TRBJ1-3; D not certain. The germline CDR1 and CDR2 sequences are LGHDT and YNNKEL (reference sequence). The CDR3 has 11 amino acids. The germline V and J ends were trimmed by 9 bases and 3 bases, with 6 bases remaining between them. CDR3 coding DNA: TGTGCCAGTACGAATGGAAACACCATATATTTT. It encodes CASTNGNTIYF.

J is TRBJ2-2 and V is TRBV12-3 or TRBV12-4; the D gene could be TRBD1 or TRBD2 (5 bases each). The CDR3 covers 15 residues. Trimming stripped 6 bases from V and 0 bases from J, with 11 bases between. CDR3 loop: CASSYGTANTGELFF. The CDR3 nucleotides are TGTGCCAGCAGCTACGGGACCGCGAACACCGGGGAGCTGTTTTTT.

V and J are TRBV20-1 and TRBJ2-2; TRBD1 aligns across 10 bases. This CDR3 region has 15 residues. Germline V CDR1 and CDR2: DFQATT, SNEGSKA (reference sequence). The V and J ends lost 2 bases and 4 bases, in that order; junction bases with no gene match: 4. The CDR3 DNA sequence: TGCAGTGCTAGACCCGACAGGGGGCGCACCGGGGAGCTGTTTTTT. This codes for CSARPDRGRTGELFF.

CDR3 sequence reads: CATSDSQGTYNEQFF. In DNA form, the CDR3 reads TGTGCCACCAGTGATTCGCAGGGAACATACAATGAGCAGTTCTTC. The rearrangement joins TRBV24-1 to TRBJ2-1; D possibly corresponds to TRBD1 (5 bases). Trimming pared 2 bases from V and 4 bases from J, leaving 11 bases between. Germline V gene sequence: CDR1 KGHDR, CDR2 SFDVKD. This CDR3 has 15 residues.

DNA for the CDR3: TGTGCCAGCAGAGCGACAGGGGGCGGACAGACCCAGTACTTC. Translation: CASRATGGGQTQYF. The V gene is TRBV2, the J gene TRBJ2-5; 10 bases agree with TRBD1. Germline CDR1 SNHLY, CDR2 FYNNEI. V dropped 6 bases and J dropped 6; count of bases not matched to a gene: 7. This CDR3 spans 14 amino acids.

This sequence joins TRBV4-3 and TRBJ2-7, with D possibly TRBD1 on 6 matching bases. This CDR3 region has 14 residues. Per the germline V gene, CDR1 is LGHNA and CDR2 is YSLEER. With 4 bases removed from V and 6 bases from J, the gap between germline ends came to 16 bases. CDR3 sequence reads: CASSLNRARGEQYF. The CDR3 DNA reads TGCGCCAGCAGCCTAAACAGGGCTCGGGGCGAGCAGTACTTC.

This clonotype was detected only once. This sequence joins TRBV29-1 and TRBJ2-7; D gene unclear. Germline-derived CDR1 and CDR2 are SQVTM and ANQGSEA. This CDR3 has 13 residues. The V end was cut by 1 base, the J end by 5 bases, with 12 bases between. The CDR3 DNA follows: TGCAGCGTTGAAGCGGCAGGTTCCAACGAGCAGTACTTC. Protein: CSVEAAGSNEQYF.

This chain joins TRBV29-1 and TRBJ1-4; D perhaps matches TRBD1 (5 bases). There are 13 residues in the CDR3. V shed 4 bases and J shed 5 bases, with 11 bases lying between them. CDR1 and CDR2 (germline): SQVTM, ANQGSEA. The CDR3 DNA reads as TGCAGCGTTGGTCTCCGGACAAATGAAAAACTGTTTTTT. Its protein is CSVGLRTNEKLFF.

This clonotype showed up just once. The J gene is TRBJ2-1, the V gene TRBV24-1, with 8 bases aligning to TRBD1. CDR1 and CDR2 (germline): KGHDR, SFDVKD. V was pared by 5 bases and J by 7 bases, with 6 bases of the junction left unmatched. This CDR3 is built from 14 residues. CDR3 sequence (DNA): TGTGCCACCAGTGGTTTCTACAGGGGGAATGAGCAGTTCTTC. Translating gives CATSGFYRGNEQFF.

The gene calls are TRBV2 and TRBJ1-2; 10 bases line up with TRBD1. CDR3 length: 13 residues. V shed 4 bases, J shed 8 bases, and the junction held 4 bases outside the gene matches. CDR1 is SNHLY, CDR2 FYNNEI, per germline. Here the CDR3 DNA reads TGTGCCAGCAGTGGACAGGGGGCGGAGGGCTACACCTTC. Its translation: CASSGQGAEGYTF.

CDR3 nucleotides: TGCAGTGGTACCGGGACAGGGGGCTACGAGCAGTACTTC. Translation gives CSGTGTGGYEQYF. This rearrangement joins TRBV20-1 to TRBJ2-7; 11 bases line up with TRBD1. V shed 7 bases, J shed 3 bases, and the junction held 5 bases outside the gene matches. CDR3 length: 13 amino acids. Germline values: CDR1 DFQATT, CDR2 SNEGSKA (reference sequence).

The rearrangement joins TRBV7-2 to TRBJ2-2; D possibly corresponds to TRBD2 (6 bases). This CDR3 comprises 14 residues. Germline V CDR1 and CDR2: SGHTA, FQGNSA. Trimming removed 2 bases from V and 5 bases from J, with 9 bases in between. CDR3 in amino acids: CASSLQRATGELFF. As DNA, the CDR3 is TGTGCCAGCAGCTTACAGCGGGCTACCGGGGAGCTGTTTTTT. The full variable domain, rest sourced from reference TRBV7-2 and TRBJ2-2, is GAGVSQSPSNKVTEKGKDVELRCDPISGHTALYWYRQSLGQGLEFLIYFQGNSAPDKSGLPSDRFSAERTGGSVSTLTIQRTQQEDSAVYLCASSLQRATGELFFGEGSRLTVL.

This chain connects TRBV7-2 to TRBJ2-5, with D possibly matching TRBD2 (6 bases). The germline gives CDR1 SGHTA, CDR2 FQGNSA. The germline V and J ends were trimmed by 3 bases and 5 bases, with 16 bases remaining between them. The CDR3 has 15 amino acids. CDR3 sequence reads: CASSLTRTSPETQYF. CDR3 in DNA: TGTGCCAGCAGCTTGACTAGGACCTCTCCCGAGACCCAGTACTTC.

The rearrangement uses TRBV7-8 and TRBJ2-1, with a possible D match to TRBD1 (6 bases). The CDR3 loop spans 15 amino acids. V was clipped by 1 base and J by 7 bases, with 14 bases between them. CDR1 is SGHVS and CDR2 is FQNEAQ in the germline V gene. The CDR3 DNA follows: TGTGCCAGCAGCTTAGGATCTGCAGGGGTGAATGAGCAGTTCTTC. Residues: CASSLGSAGVNEQFF.

This clonotype was detected only once. The V call is TRBV20-1, the J call TRBJ2-3; 8 bases are a match to TRBD2. J gave up 2 bases and V 3 bases, and 7 bases lay outside the gene matches. This CDR3 region has 15 residues. CDR1 and CDR2 from the germline V gene are DFQATT and SNEGSKA (reference sequence). The CDR3 region is CSASGVAGHTDTQYF. DNA for the CDR3: TGCAGTGCTAGTGGGGTAGCGGGGCACACAGATACGCAGTATTTT.

The rearrangement joins TRBV3-1 to TRBJ2-1; tentative D call: TRBD2 (5 bases). This CDR3 comprises 16 residues. Germline-derived CDR1 and CDR2 are LGHDT and YNNKEL (reference sequence). V lost 4 bases to trimming and J lost 2 bases, with 15 bases between them. CDR3 DNA: TGTGCCAGCAGCCCTTCTGAGGCGGGTACCTACAATGAGCAGTTCTTC. Translation: CASSPSEAGTYNEQFF.